This T cell receptor (beta chain) was recorded in a study of blood T cell repertoires in COVID-19. Participants were aged about 18 to 100 years from around 26 US areas. This clone was counted many times. As handled by the study authors: Nucleated cell counts were estimated from reference gene primer amplification. Repertoires were generated with immunoSEQ multiplex PCR, while TCRdb's copy carries only in-frame clones and drops some. D and trimming come from the DNA, and the V and J calls and clone size come from that table. The sample holds fewer than 350,000 clones, around 86% seen once. V gave up 10 bases and J gave up 0 bases, with 19 bases separating them. The CDR3 consists of 16 residues. Per germline, CDR1 ENHRY and CDR2 SYGVKD.

This TCR came from a woman aged 35 to 49 with acute COVID-19. The specimen was PBMCs or T cells enriched from blood (not recorded which). This chain uses TRBV10-3 with TRBJ1-3, with D possibly TRBD1 on 6 matching bases. The CDR3 bases are TGTGCCACCCTCCCTGACAGGATAGACTCTGGAAACACCATATATTTT. It encodes CATLPDRIDSGNTIYF.